The 5 T cell receptor beta chains below come from one sample, sequenced in a study of tumor-infiltrating lymphocytes in primary liver carcinoma. Total RNA amounting to 450 to 550 ng was the source from which TCR beta cDNA was made with a constant-region primer. Employing slightly modified ARM-PCR, three nested multiplex PCR rounds were run, and these gave rise to the TCR beta libraries. Amplification in the first two PCR rounds was performed using TRBV1-TRBV30 forward primers and a C-beta reverse primer for 10 cycles each. TCRdb reprocessed the multiplex PCR reads via MiXCR and lists one record per CDR3 protein. The sample shows just over 300,000 distinct CDR3 sequences, around three fifths of them seen only once. Extraction also yielded germline DNA, while blood RNA was obtained from unsorted whole blood. The sequencing sample was made of peripheral blood. The receptors originated from a woman aged 25 to 39 with primary liver carcinoma and hepatitis B virus infection.

As concerns this clonotype: A junction boundary mismatches the germline segment, possibly from a read error. V and J are TRBV11-2 and TRBJ2-1; tentatively, D is TRBD2 (5 bases). The V gene's germline CDR1 is SGHAT and CDR2 FQNNGV. There are 13 residues in the CDR3. The CDR3 coding sequence is TGTGCCAGCAGCCCGGACTTAGGGAATGGGCAGTTCTTC. Encoded protein: CASSPDLGNGQFF.

This clonotype appeared many times. The chain links TRBV12-3 or TRBV12-4 to TRBJ1-5, with a possible D match to TRBD1 (6 bases). This CDR3 contains 14 residues. V lost 5 bases to trimming and J lost 3 bases, with 11 bases between them. Here the CDR3 DNA reads TGTGCCAGCAGTCTGACAGGCCACAATCAGCCCCAGCATTTT. This encodes CASSLTGHNQPQHF.

This clonotype has a handful of counts. The V gene is TRBV6-2 or TRBV6-3, the J gene TRBJ2-5; 8 bases are a match to TRBD2. Germline V gene sequence: CDR1 MNHEY, CDR2 SVGEGT. The junction had 14 bases not matched to a gene; V was cut back by 4 bases and J by 7 bases. The CDR3 has 16 amino acids. CDR3 in amino acids: CASSLKLAVFGWTQYF. The CDR3, as DNA: TGTGCCAGCAGTTTGAAACTAGCGGTGTTTGGGTGGACCCAGTACTTC.

The chain joins TRBV7-9 to TRBJ2-1; TRBD2 matches at 7 bases. With 5 bases clipped from V and 5 bases from J, the junction kept 15 bases outside the gene matches. Germline V CDR1 and CDR2: SEHNR, FQNEAQ (reference sequence). The CDR3 consists of 17 residues. CDR3 sequence reads: CASSQPPLAEFNNEQFF. CDR3 nucleotide sequence: TGTGCCAGCAGCCAACCCCCTCTAGCGGAATTTAACAATGAGCAGTTCTTC.

Turning to this clonotype: This may arise from a read error, as a much more abundant clone is one base away. The chain has TRBV6-5 and TRBJ1-6; D is uncertain. Germline V gives CDR1 MNHEY, CDR2 SVGAGI. The CDR3 has 12 amino acids. The DNA of the CDR3 is TGTGTCAGCAGTTACTCGAATTCACCCCTCCACTTT. Encoded protein: CVSSYSNSPLHF.